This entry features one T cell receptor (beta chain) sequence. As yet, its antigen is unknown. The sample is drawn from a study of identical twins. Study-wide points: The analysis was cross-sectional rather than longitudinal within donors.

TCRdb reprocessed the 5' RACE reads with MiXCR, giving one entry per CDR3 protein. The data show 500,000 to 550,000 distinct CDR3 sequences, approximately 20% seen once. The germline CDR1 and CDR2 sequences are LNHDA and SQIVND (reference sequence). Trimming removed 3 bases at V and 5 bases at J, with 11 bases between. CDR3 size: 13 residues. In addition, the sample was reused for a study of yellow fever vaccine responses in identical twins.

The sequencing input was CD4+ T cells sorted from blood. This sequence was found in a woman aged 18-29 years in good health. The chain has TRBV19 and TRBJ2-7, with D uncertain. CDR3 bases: TGTGCCAGTAGTATCCCGGGCTTCCACGAGCAGTACTTC. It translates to CASSIPGFHEQYF.